Below are 14 T cell receptor beta chains sequenced from a single sample in a study of cytomegalovirus exposure and HLA in healthy donors. Use of 60 Vbeta and 13 Jbeta primers characterized the PCR. The table came from immunoSEQ multiplex PCR; TCRdb's copy has only in-frame clones and leaves some out. Found here are around 200,000 clones; the top ten clones hold 0.9% to 1.4%. The sequencing input was PBMCs. The receptors derive from a girl aged 2-10 years in good health and CMV-seropositive.

The V gene is TRBV4-1, the J gene TRBJ2-7; 7 nucleotides match TRBD2. The germline CDR1 and CDR2 sequences are MGHRA and YSYEKL. J gave up 4 bases and V 1 base, and 10 bases lay outside the gene matches. The length of the CDR3 is 16 residues. The CDR3 protein is CASSQGWLGGSYEQYF. Written as DNA, the CDR3 is TGCGCCAGCAGCCAAGGCTGGCTGGGGGGGTCTTACGAGCAGTACTTC.

The chain uses TRBV13 and TRBJ2-7, with 9 bases aligning to TRBD1. The trim removed 0 bases at V and 4 bases at J, leaving 7 bases unmatched. CDR1 is PRHDT and CDR2 is FYEKMQ in the germline V gene (reference sequence). The CDR3 is 16 residues long. The CDR3 is CASSLGGGTGMYEQYF. The CDR3 DNA is TGTGCCAGCAGCTTAGGGGGCGGGACAGGGATGTACGAGCAGTACTTC.

This chain connects TRBV7-8 to TRBJ1-3; D is perhaps TRBD1 (5 bases). The V gene's germline CDR1 is SGHVS and CDR2 FQNEAQ. Deletions cut 3 bases from V and 0 bases from J, with 12 bases between. The CDR3 consists of 16 residues. Here the CDR3 reads CASSFIGASSGNTIYF. The CDR3 region has the DNA TGTGCCAGCAGCTTTATAGGGGCAAGCTCTGGAAACACCATATATTTT.

The chain recombines TRBV27 with TRBJ1-2, with 7 nucleotides matching TRBD1. The CDR3 consists of 13 residues. Trimming cost V 5 bases and J 5 bases; bases outside gene matches: 5. Looked up from germline, CDR1 is MNHEY and CDR2 is SMNVEV (reference sequence). The chain's CDR3 is CASSPNRGYGYTF. The CDR3 nucleotides are TGTGCCAGCAGTCCGAACAGGGGTTATGGCTACACCTTC.

This chain connects TRBV6-5 to TRBJ2-7; TRBD1 aligns across 7 bases. This CDR3 is built from 13 residues. CDR1 MNHEY and CDR2 SVGAGI come from the germline V gene. V dropped 4 bases and J dropped 3; count of bases not matched to a gene: 3. This chain's CDR3 is CASSSRDSYEQYF. The CDR3, as DNA: TGTGCCAGCAGTTCCCGGGACAGCTACGAGCAGTACTTC.

The chain uses TRBV7-2 and TRBJ2-5; possible D gene TRBD1, 5 bases. The germline CDR1 and CDR2 sequences are SGHTA and FQGNSA. There are 15 residues in the CDR3. Between the trimmed V and J ends, which lost 1 base and 2 bases, there was a span of 11 bases. CDR3 sequence reads: CASSLVNRPQETQYF. The CDR3 nucleotides are TGTGCCAGCAGCTTAGTTAACAGGCCGCAAGAGACCCAGTACTTC. The complete variable domain, with remaining parts taken from reference TRBV7-2 and TRBJ2-5, reads GAGVSQSPSNKVTEKGKDVELRCDPISGHTALYWYRQSLGQGLEFLIYFQGNSAPDKSGLPSDRFSAERTGGSVSTLTIQRTQQEDSAVYLCASSLVNRPQETQYFGPGTRLLVL.

The chain combines TRBV2 with TRBJ2-3; 7 nucleotides agree with TRBD2. CDR3 length: 15 amino acids. Germline lookup yields CDR1 SNHLY and CDR2 FYNNEI. V lost 3 bases and J lost 10; bases outside the gene matches: 13. In nucleotides, the CDR3 is TGTGCCAGCAGTGAGTCCGAAGGCGGGAGAGGTGCGCAGTATTTT. It codes for CASSESEGGRGAQYF.

This chain joins TRBV10-2 and TRBJ2-2, with 9 bases that match TRBD1. V lost 3 bases to trimming and J lost 7 bases; unmatched junction nucleotides: 6. The germline V gene encodes CDR1 WSHSY and CDR2 SAAADI. The CDR3 is made up of 15 amino acids. This CDR3 reads CASSDRDRVFGELFF. The DNA for the CDR3 is TGCGCCAGCAGTGACCGGGACAGGGTCTTCGGGGAGCTGTTTTTT.

The gene calls are TRBV13 and TRBJ2-1, with TRBD1 identical over 7 bases. This CDR3 is built from 14 residues. Germline V gene data show CDR1 as PRHDT and CDR2 as FYEKMQ (reference sequence). The V and J ends lost 4 bases and 6 bases, in that order; junction bases with no gene match: 6. CDR3 sequence (DNA): TGTGCCAGCAGCTCCCGACAGGGAGTCAATGAGCAGTTCTTC. This codes for CASSSRQGVNEQFF.

The J gene is TRBJ2-5, the V gene TRBV27; 9 bases line up with TRBD2. Germline V lookup: CDR1 MNHEY, CDR2 SMNVEV (reference sequence). CDR3 length equals 17 residues. Germline trimming cut 5 bases from V and 4 bases from J; bases unmatched to any gene: 14. This chain's CDR3 is CASSRKGGGRAAETQYF. In DNA form, the CDR3 reads TGTGCCAGCAGTCGGAAGGGGGGCGGGAGGGCCGCAGAGACCCAGTACTTC.

This CDR3 is CASSLVGRGGTDTQYF. CDR3 bases: TGTGCCAGCAGCTTAGTTGGACGGGGGGGAACAGATACGCAGTATTTT. The chain joins TRBV11-2 to TRBJ2-3, with 8 positions matching TRBD2. The germline CDR1 and CDR2 sequences are SGHAT and FQNNGV. Trimming took 1 base from V and 3 from J; bases not matched to a gene: 6. The CDR3 totals 16 residues.

The chain joins TRBV6-1 to TRBJ1-6; D ambiguous. The V and J ends lost 6 bases and 4 bases respectively, with 10 bases between them. The germline CDR1 and CDR2 sequences are MNHNS and SASEGT. This CDR3 spans 14 amino acids. Here the CDR3 reads CASSLQSYNSPLHF. Written as DNA, the CDR3 is TGTGCCAGCAGCCTACAGAGTTATAATTCACCCCTCCACTTT.

The chain is built from TRBV7-9 and TRBJ1-3, with D possibly being TRBD1 (5 bases). The CDR3 loop spans 14 amino acids. V gave up 4 bases and J gave up 4 bases, with 11 bases separating them. Per the germline V gene, CDR1 is SEHNR and CDR2 is FQNEAQ (reference sequence). CDR3 in amino acids: CASSSLRQGNTIYF. CDR3 bases: TGTGCCAGCAGCTCCCTCCGACAGGGAAACACCATATATTTT.

J is TRBJ1-1 and V is TRBV7-6, with D maybe TRBD1 (5 bases). The V and J ends lost 2 bases and 6 bases respectively, with 13 bases between them. This CDR3 has 14 amino acids. Germline V CDR1 and CDR2: SGHVS, FNYEAQ. The CDR3 bases are TGTGCCAGCAGCTTAATTGACAGTCAGGCTGAAGCTTTCTTT. Translation gives CASSLIDSQAEAFF.